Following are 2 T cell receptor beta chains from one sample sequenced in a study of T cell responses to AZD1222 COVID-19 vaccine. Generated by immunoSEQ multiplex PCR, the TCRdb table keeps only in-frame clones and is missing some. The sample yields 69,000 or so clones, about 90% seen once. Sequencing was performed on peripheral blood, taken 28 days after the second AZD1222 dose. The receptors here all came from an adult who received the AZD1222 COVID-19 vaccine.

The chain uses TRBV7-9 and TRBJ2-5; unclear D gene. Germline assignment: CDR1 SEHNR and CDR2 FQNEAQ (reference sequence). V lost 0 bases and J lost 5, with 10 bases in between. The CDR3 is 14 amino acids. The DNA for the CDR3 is TGTGCCAGCAGCTTAGCGTCGGGTTGGGAGACCCAGTACTTC. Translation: CASSLASGWETQYF.

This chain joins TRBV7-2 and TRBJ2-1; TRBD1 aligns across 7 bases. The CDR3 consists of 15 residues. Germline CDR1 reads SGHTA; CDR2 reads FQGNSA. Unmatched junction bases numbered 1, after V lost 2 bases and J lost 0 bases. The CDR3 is CASSLQGVSYNEQFF. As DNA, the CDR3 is TGTGCCAGCAGCTTACAGGGGGTCTCCTACAATGAGCAGTTCTTC.